This TCR beta chain is drawn from a study of blood T cell repertoires in COVID-19. Study-level background: The United States, Italy and Spain provided the acute and convalescent COVID-19 samples. T cells, B-cell-depleted T cells, or PBMCs supplied cDNA or gDNA.

This clone was seen just once. Original handling: Reference gene primer amplification gave nucleated cell count estimates. Sequencing used immunoSEQ multiplex PCR; TCRdb keeps in-frame clones, though not all of them. V, J and clone size are those of that table, while D and trimming were read from the DNA. The table has tens of thousands of clones, around 83% seen once. With 3 bases clipped from V and 3 bases from J, the junction kept 3 bases outside the gene matches. The germline V gene encodes CDR1 SGDLS and CDR2 YYNGEE. This CDR3 has 16 residues. The gene calls are TRBV9 and TRBJ2-2; 12 bases line up with TRBD1. The receptor was isolated from a man between 50 and 59 years old with acute or convalescent COVID-19. The sequenced sample consisted of peripheral blood. This chain's CDR3 is CASSAGTGGYTGELFF. CDR3 coding DNA: TGTGCCAGCAGCGCCGGGACAGGGGGCTACACCGGGGAGCTGTTTTTT.